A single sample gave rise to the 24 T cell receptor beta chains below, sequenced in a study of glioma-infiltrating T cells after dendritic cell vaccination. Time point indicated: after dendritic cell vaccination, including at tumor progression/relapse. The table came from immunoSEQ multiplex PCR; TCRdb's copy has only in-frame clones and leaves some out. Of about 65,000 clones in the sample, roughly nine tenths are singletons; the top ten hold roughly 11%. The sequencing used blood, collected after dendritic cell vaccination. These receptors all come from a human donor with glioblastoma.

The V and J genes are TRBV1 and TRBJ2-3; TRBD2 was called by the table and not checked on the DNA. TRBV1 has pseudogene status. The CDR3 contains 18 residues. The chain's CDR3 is CTSSPTLAGGPGPDTQYF. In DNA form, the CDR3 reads TGCACCAGCAGCCCTACACTAGCGGGAGGGCCGGGCCCAGATACGCAGTATTTT.

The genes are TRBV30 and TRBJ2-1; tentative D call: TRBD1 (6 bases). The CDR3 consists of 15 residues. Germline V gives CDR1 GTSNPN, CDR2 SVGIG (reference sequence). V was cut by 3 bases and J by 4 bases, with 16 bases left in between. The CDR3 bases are TGTGCCTGGAGGGGCAGGGGCGGCCCTTACAATGAGCAGTTCTTC. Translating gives CAWRGRGGPYNEQFF.

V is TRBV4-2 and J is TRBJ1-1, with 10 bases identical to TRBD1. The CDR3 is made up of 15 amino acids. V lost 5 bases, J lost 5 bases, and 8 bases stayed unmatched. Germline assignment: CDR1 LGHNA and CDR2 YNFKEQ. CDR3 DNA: TGTGCCAGCAGCGGCCGGGACAGGGGTGGGACTGAAGCTTTCTTT. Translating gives CASSGRDRGGTEAFF.

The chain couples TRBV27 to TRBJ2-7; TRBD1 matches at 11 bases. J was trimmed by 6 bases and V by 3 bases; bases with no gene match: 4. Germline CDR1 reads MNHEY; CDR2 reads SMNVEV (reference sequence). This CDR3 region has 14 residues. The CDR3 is CASSLDRGQGEQYF. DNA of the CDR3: TGTGCCAGCAGTTTGGACAGGGGGCAAGGCGAGCAGTACTTC.

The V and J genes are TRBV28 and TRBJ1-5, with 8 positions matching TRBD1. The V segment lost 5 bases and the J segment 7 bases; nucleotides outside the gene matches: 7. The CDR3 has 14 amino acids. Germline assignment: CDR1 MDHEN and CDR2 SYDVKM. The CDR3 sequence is CASSLGQGRQPQHF. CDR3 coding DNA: TGTGCCAGCAGTCTCGGACAGGGACGCCAGCCCCAGCATTTT.

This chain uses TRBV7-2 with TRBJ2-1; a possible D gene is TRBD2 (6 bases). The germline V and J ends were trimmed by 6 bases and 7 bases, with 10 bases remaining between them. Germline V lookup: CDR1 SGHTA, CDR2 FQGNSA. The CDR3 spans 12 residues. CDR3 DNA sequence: TGTGCCAGCAGGGAGGGCGGAAATGAGCAGTTCTTC. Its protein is CASREGGNEQFF.

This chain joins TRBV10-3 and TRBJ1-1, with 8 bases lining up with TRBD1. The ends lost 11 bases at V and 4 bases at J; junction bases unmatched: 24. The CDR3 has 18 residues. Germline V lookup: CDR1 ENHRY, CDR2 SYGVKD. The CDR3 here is CAVKLSPGQERGGTEAFF. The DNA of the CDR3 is TGTGCCGTCAAACTAAGTCCGGGACAGGAGAGAGGGGGCACTGAAGCTTTCTTT.

The CDR3 DNA follows: TGTGCCAGCAGCTTCCGGGGAGGCCCTGAAGCTTTCTTT. Its protein product is CASSFRGGPEAFF. The chain links TRBV5-4 to TRBJ1-1; D unclear. Germline V lookup: CDR1 SGHNT, CDR2 YYREEE (reference sequence). The CDR3 contains 13 residues. Trimming removed 2 bases from V and 6 bases from J, with 11 bases in between.

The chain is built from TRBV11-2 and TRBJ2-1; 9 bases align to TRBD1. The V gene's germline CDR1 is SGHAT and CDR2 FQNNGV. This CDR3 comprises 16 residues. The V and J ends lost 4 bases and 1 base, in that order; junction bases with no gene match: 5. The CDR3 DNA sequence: TGTGCCAGCAGCTCCTACAGGGGGCGGTCCTACAATGAGCAGTTCTTC. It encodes CASSSYRGRSYNEQFF.

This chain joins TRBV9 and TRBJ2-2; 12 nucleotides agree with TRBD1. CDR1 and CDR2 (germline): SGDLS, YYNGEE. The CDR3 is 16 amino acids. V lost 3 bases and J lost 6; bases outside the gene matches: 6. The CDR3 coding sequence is TGTGCCAGCAGCGACCCCGGGACAGGGGGCGCCGGGGAGCTGTTTTTT. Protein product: CASSDPGTGGAGELFF.

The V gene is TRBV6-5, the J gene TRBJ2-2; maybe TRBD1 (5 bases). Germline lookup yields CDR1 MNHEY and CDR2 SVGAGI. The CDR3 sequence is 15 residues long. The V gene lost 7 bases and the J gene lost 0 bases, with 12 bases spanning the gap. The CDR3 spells CASNRQSANTGELFF. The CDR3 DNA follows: TGTGCCAGCAACAGACAGTCGGCGAACACCGGGGAGCTGTTTTTT.

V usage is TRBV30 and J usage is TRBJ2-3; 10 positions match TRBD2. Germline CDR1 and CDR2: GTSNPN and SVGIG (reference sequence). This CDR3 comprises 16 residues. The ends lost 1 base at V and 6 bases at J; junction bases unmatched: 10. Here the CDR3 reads CAWSGPSGRGTDTQYF. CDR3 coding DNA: TGTGCCTGGAGTGGCCCTAGCGGGAGAGGGACCGATACGCAGTATTTT.

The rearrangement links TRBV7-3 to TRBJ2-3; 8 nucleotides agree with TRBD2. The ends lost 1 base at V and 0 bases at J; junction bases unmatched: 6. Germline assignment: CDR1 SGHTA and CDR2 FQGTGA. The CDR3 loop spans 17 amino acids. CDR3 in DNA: TGTGCCAGCAGCTTAAATCCCACTAGCGGTAGCACAGATACGCAGTATTTT. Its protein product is CASSLNPTSGSTDTQYF.

CDR3 amino acids: CASSFGQGSYGYTF. CDR3 DNA sequence: TGTGCCAGCAGCTTCGGACAGGGGAGCTATGGCTACACCTTC. The chain couples TRBV7-9 to TRBJ1-2; the match to TRBD1 covers 9 bases. Germline CDR1 reads SEHNR; CDR2 reads FQNEAQ (reference sequence). V lost 3 bases and J lost 4; bases outside the gene matches: 3. The CDR3 has 14 residues.

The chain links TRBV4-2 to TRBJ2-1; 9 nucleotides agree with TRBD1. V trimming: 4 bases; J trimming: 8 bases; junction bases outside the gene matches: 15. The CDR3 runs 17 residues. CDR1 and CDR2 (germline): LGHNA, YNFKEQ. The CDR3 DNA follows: TGTGCCAGCAGCCGTTCCTTTTGGACAGGGGATATAGATGAGCAGTTCTTC. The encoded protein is CASSRSFWTGDIDEQFF.

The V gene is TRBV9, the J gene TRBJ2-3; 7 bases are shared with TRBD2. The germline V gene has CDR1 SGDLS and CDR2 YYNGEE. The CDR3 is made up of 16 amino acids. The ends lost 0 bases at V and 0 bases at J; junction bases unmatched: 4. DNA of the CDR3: TGTGCCAGCAGCGTAGGATCTAGCGGTAGCACAGATACGCAGTATTTT. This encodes CASSVGSSGSTDTQYF.

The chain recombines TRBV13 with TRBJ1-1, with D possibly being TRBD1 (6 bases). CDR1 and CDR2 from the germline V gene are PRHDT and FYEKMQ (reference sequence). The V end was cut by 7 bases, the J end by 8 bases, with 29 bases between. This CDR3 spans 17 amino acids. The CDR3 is CASNRGSVLSGPGEAFF. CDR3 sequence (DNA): TGTGCCAGCAATAGGGGGTCTGTTCTCTCCGGCCCCGGCGAAGCTTTCTTT.

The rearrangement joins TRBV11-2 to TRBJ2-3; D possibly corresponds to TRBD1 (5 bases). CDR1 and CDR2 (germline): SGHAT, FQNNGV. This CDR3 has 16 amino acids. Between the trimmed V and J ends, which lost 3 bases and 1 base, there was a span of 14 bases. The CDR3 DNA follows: TGTGCCAGCAGCTTTGGGGCGACGGCGGGCACAGATACGCAGTATTTT. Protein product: CASSFGATAGTDTQYF.

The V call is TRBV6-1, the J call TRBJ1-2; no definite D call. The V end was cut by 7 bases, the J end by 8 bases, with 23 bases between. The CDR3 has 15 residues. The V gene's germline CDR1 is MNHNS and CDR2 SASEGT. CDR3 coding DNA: TGTGCCAGCAAGGAAATGAGGAACTCCTTTGGAGGCTACACCTTC. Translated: CASKEMRNSFGGYTF.

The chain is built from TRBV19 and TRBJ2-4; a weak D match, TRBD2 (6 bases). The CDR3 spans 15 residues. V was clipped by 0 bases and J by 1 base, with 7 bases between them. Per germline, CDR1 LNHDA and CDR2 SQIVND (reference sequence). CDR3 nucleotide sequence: TGTGCCAGTAGTATAGAGGGGACTGCCAAAAACATTCAGTACTTC. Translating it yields CASSIEGTAKNIQYF.

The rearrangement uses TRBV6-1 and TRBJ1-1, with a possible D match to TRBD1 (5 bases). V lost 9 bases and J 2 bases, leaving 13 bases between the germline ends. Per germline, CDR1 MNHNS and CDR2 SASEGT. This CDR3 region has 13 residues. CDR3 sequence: CASTRGLNTEAFF. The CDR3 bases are TGTGCCAGTACGAGGGGACTTAACACTGAAGCTTTCTTT.

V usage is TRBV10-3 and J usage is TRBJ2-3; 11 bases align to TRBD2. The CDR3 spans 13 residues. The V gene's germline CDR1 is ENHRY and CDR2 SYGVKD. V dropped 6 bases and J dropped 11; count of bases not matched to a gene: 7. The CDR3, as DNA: TGTGCCATCAGAGGACTAGCGGGTGACGAGCAGTATTTT. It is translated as CAIRGLAGDEQYF.

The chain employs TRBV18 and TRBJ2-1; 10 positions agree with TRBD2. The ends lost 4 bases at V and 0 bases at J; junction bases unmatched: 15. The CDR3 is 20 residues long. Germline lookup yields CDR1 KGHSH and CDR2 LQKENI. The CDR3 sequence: CASSLLASGGPISSYNEQFF. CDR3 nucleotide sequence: TGTGCCAGCTCACTGTTGGCTAGCGGGGGCCCAATTAGCTCCTACAATGAGCAGTTCTTC.

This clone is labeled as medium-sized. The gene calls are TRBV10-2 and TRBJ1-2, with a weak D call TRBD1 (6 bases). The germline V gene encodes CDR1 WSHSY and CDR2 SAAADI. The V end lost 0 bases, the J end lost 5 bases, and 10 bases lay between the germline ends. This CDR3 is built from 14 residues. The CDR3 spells CASSESGTLYGYTF. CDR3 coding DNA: TGCGCCAGCAGTGAGTCGGGGACACTTTATGGCTACACCTTC.